The T cell receptor (beta chain) under discussion was sequenced for a study of Tregs in tolerant kidney transplant recipients. Regarding the study as a whole: Tolerant patients' donor-specific Tregs expanded beyond overall Tregs, suggesting antigen-driven growth. Validation in larger populations is needed because few patients were studied. This study did not directly address biological reproducibility.

Sequencing was performed with immunoSEQ multiplex PCR; in TCRdb, only in-frame clones are kept and a portion is missing. The sample lists about 83,000 clones; around 98% were seen once. Thawed PBMCs were FACS-sorted into unstimulated CD4+CD25+CD127- regulatory T cells, CD4+CD25- non-regulatory cells, CD4 and CD8 cells. As to this clone: No antigen is known for it.

V was pared by 4 bases and J by 0 bases, with 11 bases between. In germline, CDR1 is SGHDT, CDR2 YYEEEE. The CDR3 totals 15 residues. The receptor was derived from a human donor who received a combined kidney and bone marrow transplant. The sample here was CD4+ T cells from blood, taken before the transplant. V gene TRBV5-6 combines with J gene TRBJ2-1, with D maybe TRBD2 (6 bases). The CDR3 protein is CASSGGVSSYNEQFF. CDR3 sequence (DNA): TGTGCCAGCAGCGGAGGGGTGAGCTCCTACAATGAGCAGTTCTTC.